This note documents a single T cell receptor (beta chain) sequence. The germline V gene encodes CDR1 KGHSH and CDR2 LQKENI. Trimming took off 3 bases at V and 4 bases at J, with 15 bases between the two ends. The CDR3 contains 16 residues. This entry is derived from a study of blood T cell repertoires in COVID-19. Overall study context: COVID-19 samples collected from the United States, Italy and Spain covered acute and convalescent phases.

In the original workflow: Nucleated cell counts were estimated from reference gene primer amplification. Method: immunoSEQ multiplex PCR; TCRdb's copy keeps in-frame clones and lacks some. V and J calls and clone size are given by that table; D and trimming were obtained from the DNA. The data hold about 220,000 clones, with approximately 80% observed a single time. The clonotype originates from a woman aged 60-75 years who had recovered from COVID-19. The chain uses TRBV18 and TRBJ2-2, with unresolved D. Sequencing input: peripheral blood. The CDR3 DNA reads TGTGCCAGCTCACCGTCTGGGCTGGGTACCACCGGGGAGCTGTTTTTT. Translating gives CASSPSGLGTTGELFF.